These 11 T cell receptor beta chains were all obtained from the same sample, sequenced in a study of response to subunit inactivated influenza vaccine. TCRdb used MiXCR to reprocess the RT-PCR reads, holding one entry per CDR3 protein. Of hundreds of thousands of distinct CDR3 sequences listed, about 15% are singletons. The sequencing used PBMCs from blood, collected roughly 15 days before vaccination. The receptors come from a man aged 45-65 years who received an inactivated influenza vaccine.

The rearrangement joins TRBV28 to TRBJ2-2, with 9 positions matching TRBD1. CDR3 size: 18 residues. CDR1 is MDHEN and CDR2 is SYDVKM in the germline V gene. V dropped 5 bases and J dropped 2; count of bases not matched to a gene: 12. The CDR3 bases are TGTGCCAGCAGTCCTCTCCCGGGACAGGGCCCTAACACCGGGGAGCTGTTTTTT. Amino acid sequence: CASSPLPGQGPNTGELFF.

This clonotype came up many times. V is TRBV10-2 and J is TRBJ2-3; D may correspond to TRBD1 or TRBD2 (6 bases each). V dropped 6 bases and J dropped 3 bases, with 19 bases sitting between them. The length of the CDR3 is 16 residues. CDR1 and CDR2 from the germline V gene are WSHSY and SAAADI. The CDR3 nucleotides read TGCGCCAGCAGGGGGGGTCAGGGGCGCGTGACAGATACGCAGTATTTT. Protein product: CASRGGQGRVTDTQYF.

The table lists this clonotype with a few counts. V gene TRBV6-2 or TRBV6-3 combines with J gene TRBJ2-7; 9 nucleotides match TRBD1. The V segment lost 2 bases and the J segment 4 bases; nucleotides outside the gene matches: 9. Germline-derived CDR1 and CDR2 are MNHEY and SVGEGT. The CDR3 totals 16 residues. CDR3 in DNA: TGTGCCAGCAGTTACGCGACAGGGGGGCTTTTGTACGAGCAGTACTTC. Its translation: CASSYATGGLLYEQYF.

This clonotype occurred a few times. The gene calls are TRBV20-1 and TRBJ2-7; 9 bases fit TRBD2. V shed 3 bases, J shed 3 bases, and the junction held 3 bases outside the gene matches. Germline V gene data show CDR1 as DFQATT and CDR2 as SNEGSKA (reference sequence). CDR3 size: 13 residues. The CDR3 loop is CSASLAGSYEQYF. The CDR3 nucleotides read TGCAGTGCTAGCCTAGCGGGAAGCTACGAGCAGTACTTC.

This clonotype occurred a few times. The V and J genes are TRBV6-1 and TRBJ2-7; 7 bases fit TRBD1. Trimming cost V 4 bases and J 5 bases; bases outside gene matches: 11. CDR1 MNHNS and CDR2 SASEGT come from the germline V gene. This CDR3 is built from 15 residues. In DNA, the CDR3 is TGTGCCAGCAGTGCTACACAGGGGATGCTCAACGAGCAGTACTTC. Encoded protein: CASSATQGMLNEQYF.

This clonotype was counted ten times or more. This sequence joins TRBV3-1 and TRBJ2-5; the D gene could be TRBD1 or TRBD2 (6 bases each). The V gene lost 0 bases and the J gene lost 7 bases, with 15 bases spanning the gap. The CDR3 totals 15 residues. Germline lookup yields CDR1 LGHDT and CDR2 YNNKEL (reference sequence). CDR3 residues: CASSQDHGGHGTQYF. The CDR3 bases are TGTGCCAGCAGCCAAGATCACGGGGGCCACGGGACCCAGTACTTC.

This clonotype has more than one count but fewer than ten. V is TRBV29-1 and J is TRBJ1-2; D may be TRBD1 (5 bases). Trimming cost V 4 bases and J 0 bases, with 9 bases left between them. There are 13 residues in the CDR3. Per germline, CDR1 SQVTM and CDR2 ANQGSEA. The CDR3 reads CSVGQGTNYGYTF. As DNA, the CDR3 is TGCAGCGTTGGTCAGGGAACTAACTATGGCTACACCTTC.

This sequence joins TRBV4-3 and TRBJ2-1; TRBD2 aligns across 7 bases. Germline CDR1 is LGHNA and CDR2 is YSLEER. The trim removed 0 bases at V and 8 bases at J, leaving 13 bases unmatched. This CDR3 is 17 amino acids long. The CDR3 DNA sequence: TGCGCCAGCAGCCAAGATCGGGGCGGGGGTGTCGTCTATGAGCAGTTCTTC. This gives the protein CASSQDRGGGVVYEQFF.

This sequence joins TRBV12-3 or TRBV12-4 and TRBJ2-7, with D unresolved. CDR3 size: 14 residues. Trimming removed 5 bases from V and 0 bases from J, with 11 bases in between. CDR3 residues: CASSDLINSYEQYF. In DNA form, the CDR3 reads TGTGCCAGCAGTGACTTGATAAACTCCTACGAGCAGTACTTC.

This clonotype was observed a few times. The V call is TRBV4-1, the J call TRBJ2-5; D ambiguous. The CDR3 consists of 21 residues. CDR1 MGHRA and CDR2 YSYEKL come from the germline V gene. V lost 0 bases and J 4 bases, leaving 30 bases between the germline ends. DNA of the CDR3: TGCGCCAGCAGCCAAGAAGGTTTTTGGGAAGAAAAACGTGGGCAAGCAGAGACCCAGTACTTC. This translates into CASSQEGFWEEKRGQAETQYF.

This clonotype has ten or more counts. This chain joins TRBV12-3 or TRBV12-4 and TRBJ2-1; 10 bases fit TRBD1. The CDR3 is 16 amino acids. After removal of 6 bases from V and 5 bases from J, the junction contained 10 bases not matched to a gene. This CDR3 reads CASSRQGANSDNEQFF. CDR3 in DNA: TGTGCCAGCAGCCGACAGGGGGCGAATAGCGACAATGAGCAGTTCTTC.